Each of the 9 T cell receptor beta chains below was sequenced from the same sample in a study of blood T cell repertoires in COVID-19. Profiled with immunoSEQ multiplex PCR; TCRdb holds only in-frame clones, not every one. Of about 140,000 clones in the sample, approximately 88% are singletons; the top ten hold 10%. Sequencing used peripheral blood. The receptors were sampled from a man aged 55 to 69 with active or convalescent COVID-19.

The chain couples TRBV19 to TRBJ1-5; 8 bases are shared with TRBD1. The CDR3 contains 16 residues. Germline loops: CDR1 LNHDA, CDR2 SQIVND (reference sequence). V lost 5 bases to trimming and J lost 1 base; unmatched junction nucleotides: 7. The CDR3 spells CASSLSGQGSNQPQHF. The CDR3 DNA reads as TGTGCCAGTAGTTTATCCGGACAGGGAAGCAATCAGCCCCAGCATTTT. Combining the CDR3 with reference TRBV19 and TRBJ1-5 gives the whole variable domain DGGITQSPKYLFRKEGQNVTLSCEQNLNHDAMYWYRQDPGQGLRLIYYSQIVNDFQKGDIAEGYSVSREKKESFPLTVTSAQKNPTAFYLCASSLSGQGSNQPQHFGDGTRLSIL.

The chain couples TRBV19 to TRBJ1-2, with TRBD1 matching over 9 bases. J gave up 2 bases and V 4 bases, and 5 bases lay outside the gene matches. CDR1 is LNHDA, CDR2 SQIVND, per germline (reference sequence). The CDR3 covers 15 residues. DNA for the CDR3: TGTGCCAGTAGTAACAGGGGGCTCGGGAACTATGGCTACACCTTC. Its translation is CASSNRGLGNYGYTF. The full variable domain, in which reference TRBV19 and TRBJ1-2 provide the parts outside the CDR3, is DGGITQSPKYLFRKEGQNVTLSCEQNLNHDAMYWYRQDPGQGLRLIYYSQIVNDFQKGDIAEGYSVSREKKESFPLTVTSAQKNPTAFYLCASSNRGLGNYGYTFGSGTRLTVV.

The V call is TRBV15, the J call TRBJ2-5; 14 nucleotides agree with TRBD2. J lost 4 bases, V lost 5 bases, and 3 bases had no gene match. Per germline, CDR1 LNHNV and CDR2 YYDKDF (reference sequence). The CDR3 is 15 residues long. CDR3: CATSFGTSGRETQYF. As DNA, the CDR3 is TGTGCCACCAGCTTTGGGACTAGCGGGAGAGAGACCCAGTACTTC.

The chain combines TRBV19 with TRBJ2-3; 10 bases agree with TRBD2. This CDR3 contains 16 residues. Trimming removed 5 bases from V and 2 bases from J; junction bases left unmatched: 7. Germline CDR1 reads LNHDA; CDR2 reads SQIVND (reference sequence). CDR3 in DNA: TGTGCCAGTAGTTCCGCACTAGCGGGGCTCACAGATACGCAGTATTTT. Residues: CASSSALAGLTDTQYF. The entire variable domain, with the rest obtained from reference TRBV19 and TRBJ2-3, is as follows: DGGITQSPKYLFRKEGQNVTLSCEQNLNHDAMYWYRQDPGQGLRLIYYSQIVNDFQKGDIAEGYSVSREKKESFPLTVTSAQKNPTAFYLCASSSALAGLTDTQYFGPGTRLTVL.

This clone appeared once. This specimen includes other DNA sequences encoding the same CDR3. The CDR3 sequence: CASSPDSNYGYTF. In DNA form, the CDR3 reads TGTGCCAGCTCTCCGGACAGTAACTATGGCTACACCTTC. The gene calls are TRBV18 and TRBJ1-2; D possibly corresponds to TRBD1 (6 bases). The germline V and J ends were trimmed by 6 bases and 1 base, with 9 bases remaining between them. The CDR3 has 13 amino acids. Germline V gene lookup returns CDR1 KGHSH and CDR2 LQKENI.

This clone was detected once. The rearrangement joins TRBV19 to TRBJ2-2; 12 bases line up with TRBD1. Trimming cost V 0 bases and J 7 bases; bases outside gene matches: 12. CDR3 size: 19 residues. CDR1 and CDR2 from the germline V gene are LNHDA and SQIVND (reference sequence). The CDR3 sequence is CASSIEVSGTGGVIGELFF. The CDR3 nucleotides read TGTGCCAGTAGTATAGAGGTTTCCGGGACAGGGGGCGTTATCGGGGAGCTGTTTTTT.

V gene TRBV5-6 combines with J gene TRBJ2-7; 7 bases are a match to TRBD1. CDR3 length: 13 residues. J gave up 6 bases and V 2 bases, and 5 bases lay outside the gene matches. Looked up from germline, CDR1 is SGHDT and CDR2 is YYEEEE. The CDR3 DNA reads TGTGCCAGCAGCTTAGTGACAGGGAGCGAGCAGTACTTC. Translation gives CASSLVTGSEQYF.

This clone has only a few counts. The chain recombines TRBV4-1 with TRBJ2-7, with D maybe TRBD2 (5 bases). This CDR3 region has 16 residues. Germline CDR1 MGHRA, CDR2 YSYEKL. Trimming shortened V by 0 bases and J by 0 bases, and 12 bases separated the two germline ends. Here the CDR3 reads CASSQELGGSSYEQYF. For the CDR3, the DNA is TGCGCCAGCAGCCAAGAACTAGGCGGTAGCTCCTACGAGCAGTACTTC.

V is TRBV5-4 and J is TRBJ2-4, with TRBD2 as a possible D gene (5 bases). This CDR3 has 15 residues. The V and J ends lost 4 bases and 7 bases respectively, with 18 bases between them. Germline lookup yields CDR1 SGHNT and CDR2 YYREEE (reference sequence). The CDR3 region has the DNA TGTGCCAGCAGCGAGGACTCCCGGAATGGGAACATTCAGTACTTC. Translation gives CASSEDSRNGNIQYF.